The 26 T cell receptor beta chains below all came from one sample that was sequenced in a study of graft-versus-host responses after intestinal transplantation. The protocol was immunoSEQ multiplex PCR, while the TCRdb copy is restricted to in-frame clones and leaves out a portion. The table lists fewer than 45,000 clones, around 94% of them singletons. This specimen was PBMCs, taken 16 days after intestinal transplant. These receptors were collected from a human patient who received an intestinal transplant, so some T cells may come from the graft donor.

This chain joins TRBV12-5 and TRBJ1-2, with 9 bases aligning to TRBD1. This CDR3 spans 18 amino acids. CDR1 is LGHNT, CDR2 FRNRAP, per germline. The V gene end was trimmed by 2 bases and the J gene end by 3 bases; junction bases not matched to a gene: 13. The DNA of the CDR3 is TGTGCTAGTGGTTTGTTCCCCGGGACAGGGTTGGGGGACTATGGCTACACCTTC. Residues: CASGLFPGTGLGDYGYTF.

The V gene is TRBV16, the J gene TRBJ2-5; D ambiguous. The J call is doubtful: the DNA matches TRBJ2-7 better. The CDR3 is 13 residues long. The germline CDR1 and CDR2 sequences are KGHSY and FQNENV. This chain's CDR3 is CASSREDSYEQYF. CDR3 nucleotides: TGTGCCAGCAGCCGCGAAGATTCCTACGAGCAGTACTTC.

CDR3 amino acids: CASSPTNSYEQYF. The DNA for the CDR3 is TGTGCCAGCAGCCCTACTAACTCCTACGAGCAGTACTTC. The rearrangement joins TRBV7-2 to TRBJ2-7; D remains ambiguous. This CDR3 has 13 amino acids. Between the trimmed V and J ends, which lost 5 bases and 0 bases, there was a span of 8 bases. The germline V gene encodes CDR1 SGHTA and CDR2 FQGNSA.

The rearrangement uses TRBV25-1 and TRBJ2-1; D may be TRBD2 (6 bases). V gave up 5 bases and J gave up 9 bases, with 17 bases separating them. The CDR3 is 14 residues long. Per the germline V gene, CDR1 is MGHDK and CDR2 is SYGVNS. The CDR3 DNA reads TGTGCCAGCAGTCAGACTCGACTAGGGCGTGAGCAGTTCTTC. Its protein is CASSQTRLGREQFF.

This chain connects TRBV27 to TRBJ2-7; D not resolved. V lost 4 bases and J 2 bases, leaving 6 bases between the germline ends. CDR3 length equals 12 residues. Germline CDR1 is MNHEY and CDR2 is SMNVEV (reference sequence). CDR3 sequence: CASSSLAYEQYF. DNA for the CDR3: TGTGCCAGCAGTTCCCTGGCCTACGAGCAGTACTTC.

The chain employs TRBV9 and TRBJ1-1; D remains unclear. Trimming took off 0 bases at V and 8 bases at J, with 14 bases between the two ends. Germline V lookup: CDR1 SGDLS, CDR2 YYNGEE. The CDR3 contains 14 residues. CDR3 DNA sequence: TGTGCCAGCAGCGTAGCCTATGGGATGGGAGAAGCTTTCTTT. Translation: CASSVAYGMGEAFF.

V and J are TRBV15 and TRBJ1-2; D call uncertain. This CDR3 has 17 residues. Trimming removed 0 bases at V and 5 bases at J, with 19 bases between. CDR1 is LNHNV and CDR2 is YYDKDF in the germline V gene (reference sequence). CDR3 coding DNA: TGTGCCACCAGCAGAGATATAGTTCCCCTTTGGGTTTATGGCTACACCTTC. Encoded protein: CATSRDIVPLWVYGYTF. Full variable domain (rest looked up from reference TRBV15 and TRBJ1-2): DAMVIQNPRYQVTQFGKPVTLSCSQTLNHNVMYWYQQKSSQAPKLLFHYYDKDFNNEADTPDNFQSRRPNTSFCFLDIRSPGLGDTAMYLCATSRDIVPLWVYGYTFGSGTRLTVV.

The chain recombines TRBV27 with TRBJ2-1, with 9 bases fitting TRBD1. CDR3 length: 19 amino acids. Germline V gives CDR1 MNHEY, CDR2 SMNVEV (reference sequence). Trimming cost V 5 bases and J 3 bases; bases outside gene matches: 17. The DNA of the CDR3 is TGTGCCAGCAGTACAACTGCGGGACAGGGCCTTAAATACTACAATGAGCAGTTCTTC. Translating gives CASSTTAGQGLKYYNEQFF.

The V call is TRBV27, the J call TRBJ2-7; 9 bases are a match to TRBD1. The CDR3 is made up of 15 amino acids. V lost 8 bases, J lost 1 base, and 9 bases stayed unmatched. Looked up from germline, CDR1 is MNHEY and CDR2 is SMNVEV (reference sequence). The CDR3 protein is CASGSGTGISYEQYF. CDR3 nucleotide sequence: TGTGCCAGCGGCTCCGGGACAGGGATATCCTACGAGCAGTACTTC.

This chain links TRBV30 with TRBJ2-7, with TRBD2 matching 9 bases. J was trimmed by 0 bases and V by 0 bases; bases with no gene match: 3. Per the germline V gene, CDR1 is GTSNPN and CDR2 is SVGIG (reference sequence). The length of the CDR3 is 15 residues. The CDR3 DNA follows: TGTGCCTGGAGTGTACGCGGGAGGGTCTCCTACGAGCAGTACTTC. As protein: CAWSVRGRVSYEQYF.

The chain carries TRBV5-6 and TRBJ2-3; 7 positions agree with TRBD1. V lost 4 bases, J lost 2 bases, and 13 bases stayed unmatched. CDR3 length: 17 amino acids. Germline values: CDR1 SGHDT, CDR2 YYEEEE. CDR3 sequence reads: CASSKGVGGSDTDTQYF. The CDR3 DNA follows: TGTGCCAGCAGCAAAGGTGTAGGGGGCAGTGACACAGATACGCAGTATTTT.

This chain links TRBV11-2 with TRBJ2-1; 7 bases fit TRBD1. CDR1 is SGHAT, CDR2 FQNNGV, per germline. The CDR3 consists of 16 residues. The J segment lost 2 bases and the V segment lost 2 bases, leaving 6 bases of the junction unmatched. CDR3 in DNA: TGTGCCAGCAGCTTATCAATTGGGACAGCCTACAATGAGCAGTTCTTC. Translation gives CASSLSIGTAYNEQFF. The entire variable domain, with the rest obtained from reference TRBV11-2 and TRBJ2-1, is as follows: EAGVAQSPRYKIIEKRQSVAFWCNPISGHATLYWYQQILGQGPKLLIQFQNNGVVDDSQLPKDRFSAERLKGVDSTLKIQPAKLEDSAVYLCASSLSIGTAYNEQFFGPGTRLTVL.

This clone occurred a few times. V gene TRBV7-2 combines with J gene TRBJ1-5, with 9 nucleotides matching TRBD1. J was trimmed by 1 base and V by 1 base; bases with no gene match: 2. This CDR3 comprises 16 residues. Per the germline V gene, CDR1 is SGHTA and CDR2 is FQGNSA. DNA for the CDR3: TGTGCCAGCAGCTTAGAGGGACAGGGAAGCAATCAGCCCCAGCATTTT. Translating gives CASSLEGQGSNQPQHF.

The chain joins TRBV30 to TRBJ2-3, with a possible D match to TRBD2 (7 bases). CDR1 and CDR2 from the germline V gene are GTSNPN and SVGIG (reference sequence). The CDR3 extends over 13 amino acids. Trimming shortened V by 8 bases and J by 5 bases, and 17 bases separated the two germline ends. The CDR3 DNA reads TGTGCCACAAACGGGGGGCGGGTAGATACGCAGTATTTT. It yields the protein CATNGGRVDTQYF.

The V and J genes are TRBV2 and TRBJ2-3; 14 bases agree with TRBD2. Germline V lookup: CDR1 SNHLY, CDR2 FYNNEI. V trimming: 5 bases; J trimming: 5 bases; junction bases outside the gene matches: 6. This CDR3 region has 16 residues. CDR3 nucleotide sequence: TGTGCCAGCAGTTCGGGACTAGCGGGAGTAGTAGATACGCAGTATTTT. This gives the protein CASSSGLAGVVDTQYF.

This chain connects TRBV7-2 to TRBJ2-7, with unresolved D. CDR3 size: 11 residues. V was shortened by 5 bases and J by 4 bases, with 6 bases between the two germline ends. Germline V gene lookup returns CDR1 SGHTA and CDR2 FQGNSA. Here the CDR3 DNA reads TGTGCCAGCAGCGTGGCTTACGAGCAGTACTTC. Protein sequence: CASSVAYEQYF.

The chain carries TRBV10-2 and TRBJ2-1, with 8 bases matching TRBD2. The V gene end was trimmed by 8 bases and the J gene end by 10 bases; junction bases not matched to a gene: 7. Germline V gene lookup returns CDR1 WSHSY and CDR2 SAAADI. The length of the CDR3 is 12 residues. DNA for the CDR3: TGCGCCAGCTCTCGACTAGCGCAAGAGCAGTTCTTC. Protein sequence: CASSRLAQEQFF.

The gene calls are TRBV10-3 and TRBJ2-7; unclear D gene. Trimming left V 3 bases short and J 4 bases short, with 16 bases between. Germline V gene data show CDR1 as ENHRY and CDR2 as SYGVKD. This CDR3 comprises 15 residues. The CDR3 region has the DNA TGTGCCATCAGTGAATGGACCTCCCAGTTATACGAGCAGTACTTC. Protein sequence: CAISEWTSQLYEQYF.

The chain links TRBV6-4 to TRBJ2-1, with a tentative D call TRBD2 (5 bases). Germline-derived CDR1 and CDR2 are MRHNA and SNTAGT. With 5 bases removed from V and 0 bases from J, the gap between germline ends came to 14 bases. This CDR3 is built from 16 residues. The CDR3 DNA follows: TGTGCCAGCAGTACTAGGCCGGGAAGCTCCTACAATGAGCAGTTCTTC. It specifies CASSTRPGSSYNEQFF.

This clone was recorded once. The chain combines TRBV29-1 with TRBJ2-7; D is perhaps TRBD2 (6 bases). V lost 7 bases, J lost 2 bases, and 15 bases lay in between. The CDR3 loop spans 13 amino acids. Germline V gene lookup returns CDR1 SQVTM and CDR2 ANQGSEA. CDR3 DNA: TGCAGCGGTCGGGGGTACGATACCTACGAGCAGTACTTC. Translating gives CSGRGYDTYEQYF.

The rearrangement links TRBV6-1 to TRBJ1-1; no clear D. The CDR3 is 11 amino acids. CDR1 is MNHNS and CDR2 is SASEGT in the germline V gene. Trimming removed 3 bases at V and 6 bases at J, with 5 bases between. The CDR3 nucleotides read TGTGCCAGCAGTGATGGATCTGAAGCTTTCTTT. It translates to CASSDGSEAFF.

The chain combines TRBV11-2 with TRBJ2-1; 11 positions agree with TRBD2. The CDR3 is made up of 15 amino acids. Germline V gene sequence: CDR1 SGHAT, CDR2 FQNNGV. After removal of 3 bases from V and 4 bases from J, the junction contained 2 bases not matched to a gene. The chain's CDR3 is CASSFLAGGYNEQFF. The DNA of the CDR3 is TGTGCCAGCAGCTTCTTAGCGGGAGGGTACAATGAGCAGTTCTTC.

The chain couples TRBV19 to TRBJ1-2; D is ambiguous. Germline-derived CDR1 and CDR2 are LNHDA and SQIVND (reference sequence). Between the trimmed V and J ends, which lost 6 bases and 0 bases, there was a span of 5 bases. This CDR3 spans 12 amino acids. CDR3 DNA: TGTGCCAGTAGCGCAACTAACTATGGCTACACCTTC. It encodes CASSATNYGYTF.

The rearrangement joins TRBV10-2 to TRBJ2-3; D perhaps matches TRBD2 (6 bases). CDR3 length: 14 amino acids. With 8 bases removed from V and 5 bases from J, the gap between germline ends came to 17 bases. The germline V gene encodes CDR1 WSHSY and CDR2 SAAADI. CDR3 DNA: TGCGCCAGCTCGCTCGGGACTGCCGAAGATACGCAGTATTTT. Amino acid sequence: CASSLGTAEDTQYF.

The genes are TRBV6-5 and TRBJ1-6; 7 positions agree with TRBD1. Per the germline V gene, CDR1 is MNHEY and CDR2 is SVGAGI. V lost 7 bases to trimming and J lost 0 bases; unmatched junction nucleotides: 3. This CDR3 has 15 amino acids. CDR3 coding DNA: TGTGCCAGCAACCGACAGGGCTCCTATAATTCACCCCTCCACTTT. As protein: CASNRQGSYNSPLHF.

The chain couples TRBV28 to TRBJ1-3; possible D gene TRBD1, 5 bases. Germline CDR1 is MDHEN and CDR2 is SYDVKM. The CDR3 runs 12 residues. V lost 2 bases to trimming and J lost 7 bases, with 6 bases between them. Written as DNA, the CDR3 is TGTGCCAGCAGTTTACGGGGGAACACCATATATTTT. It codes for CASSLRGNTIYF.